A single sample gave rise to the 31 T cell receptor beta chains below, sequenced in a study of T cell clusters in autoimmune cytopenias (dated by TCRdb to about 2019). For each sample, TRB amplification used 200 to 300 ng of peripheral blood genomic DNA, equal to approximately 38,000 genome equivalents. Sequencing was carried out with an Illumina MiSeq. TRB rearrangements were amplified by multiplex PCR using a touch-down protocol with TRB-A and TRB-B primer pools mixed in one tube. One entry per CDR3 protein sequence results from the TCRdb reprocessing of the reads, with DNA left out. The sample table gives approximately 3,000 distinct CDR3 sequences. The leading ten clones occupy 20% to 30% of the sample. Sequences were obtained from peripheral blood. Receptor source: a human donor with an autoimmune cytopenia or autoimmune hepatitis (not recorded which).

This rearrangement joins TRBV25-1 to TRBJ1-1. Germline assignment: CDR1 MGHDK and CDR2 SYGVNS. The CDR3 extends over 15 amino acids. The CDR3 loop reads CASSAHLVGNTEAFF.

CDR3 region: CASSVNGVAGTGELFF. The V call is TRBV2, the J call TRBJ2-2; there is no DNA to check the TCRdb D call of TRBD2. CDR3 length: 16 amino acids. Per germline, CDR1 SNHLY and CDR2 FYNNEI.

This clonotype is labeled medium-sized based on frequency. The chain has TRBV5-4 and TRBJ1-3. Germline-derived CDR1 and CDR2 are SGHNT and YYREEE (reference sequence). There are 15 residues in the CDR3. This CDR3 is CASSFSRNSGNTIYF.

This clonotype registers medium-sized (0.01 to 0.1%) by frequency. The V and J genes are TRBV6-2 or TRBV6-3 and TRBJ2-3; TCRdb outputs TRBD1, but without DNA this stays unchecked. Germline V gives CDR1 MNHEY, CDR2 SVGEGT. CDR3 size: 13 residues. CDR3 residues: CATNVGVADTQYF.

This clonotype is identified as medium-sized from frequency. The V gene is TRBV6-5, the J gene TRBJ2-3; TCRdb proposes TRBD1, but this gene call is untestable without DNA. Germline V gene lookup returns CDR1 MNHEY and CDR2 SVGAGI. This CDR3 is built from 14 residues. CDR3: CASRRGGSTDTQYF.

This clonotype is called medium-sized based on its frequency. The V and J genes are TRBV30 and TRBJ2-7; absent DNA, TCRdb's TRBD2 call cannot be checked. Germline V CDR1 and CDR2: GTSNPN, SVGIG (reference sequence). The CDR3 runs 15 residues. The CDR3 is CAWAKTSGISYEQYF.

The rearrangement uses TRBV11-2 and TRBJ2-1. There are 17 residues in the CDR3. Germline V gene sequence: CDR1 SGHAT, CDR2 FQNNGV. CDR3 region: CASSLNRGWSSYNEQFF.

In terms of frequency, this clonotype is medium-sized. The chain has TRBV6-1 and TRBJ1-1; TCRdb proposes TRBD1, but this gene call is untestable without DNA. Looked up from germline, CDR1 is MNHNS and CDR2 is SASEGT. The CDR3 spans 16 residues. CDR3 sequence reads: CASSKHRSLWDTEAFF.

This clonotype is labeled medium-sized (0.01 to 0.1%) based on frequency. CDR3 in amino acids: CASSRGQSTITYEQYF. This sequence joins TRBV5-4 and TRBJ2-7; TCRdb's D gene call, TRBD1, goes unchecked for lack of DNA. This CDR3 has 16 amino acids. Germline assignment: CDR1 SGHNT and CDR2 YYREEE (reference sequence).

Measured by frequency, this clonotype is medium-sized (0.01 to 0.1%). The chain employs TRBV5-1 and TRBJ2-7; there is no DNA to check the TCRdb D call of TRBD2. The germline gives CDR1 SGHRS, CDR2 YFSETQ. The CDR3 consists of 14 residues. The CDR3 here is CASSQGQAEDEQYF.

The chain recombines TRBV4-2 with TRBJ2-3; TCRdb selects TRBD1, and the lack of DNA leaves this call unchecked. Germline V lookup: CDR1 LGHNA, CDR2 YNFKEQ. The CDR3 runs 17 residues. The CDR3 region is CASSTGAGGVSTDTQYF.

The V and J genes are TRBV7-2 and TRBJ1-2. There are 12 residues in the CDR3. Germline CDR1 SGHTA, CDR2 FQGNSA. CDR3 sequence: CASRREAYGYTF.

This clonotype is labeled medium-sized (0.01 to 0.1%) based on frequency. Here the CDR3 reads CASSYGFGRTGTNEKLFF. The chain combines TRBV6-6 with TRBJ1-4; TCRdb designates TRBD1, a call that cannot be tested without DNA. This CDR3 is 18 amino acids long. CDR1 is MNHNY and CDR2 is SVGAGI in the germline V gene (reference sequence).

This chain connects TRBV7-2 to TRBJ2-5; TCRdb lists TRBD2, though no DNA is available to test this call. The CDR3 length is 16 residues. The V gene's germline CDR1 is SGHTA and CDR2 FQGNSA. The CDR3: CASSATSGAGEETQYF. The full variable domain, rest sourced from reference TRBV7-2 and TRBJ2-5, is GAGVSQSPSNKVTEKGKDVELRCDPISGHTALYWYRQSLGQGLEFLIYFQGNSAPDKSGLPSDRFSAERTGGSVSTLTIQRTQQEDSAVYLCASSATSGAGEETQYFGPGTRLLVL.

Measured by frequency, this clonotype is medium-sized (0.01 to 0.1%). The J gene is TRBJ2-2, the V gene TRBV6-2 or TRBV6-3; without DNA, the TCRdb call of TRBD1 cannot be checked. The CDR3 contains 16 residues. Germline values: CDR1 MNHEY, CDR2 SVGEGT. The chain's CDR3 is CASTRWTGMNTGELFF.

This clonotype registers medium-sized by frequency. The rearrangement links TRBV12-3 or TRBV12-4 to TRBJ2-5; TCRdb calls TRBD1, which cannot be checked without DNA. The CDR3 is 12 residues long. Here the CDR3 reads CASRGQDKTQYF.

Measured by frequency, this clonotype is medium-sized. The chain is built from TRBV18 and TRBJ2-1; TCRdb picks TRBD2, but there is no DNA to check that call. The CDR3 runs to 15 residues. Germline-derived CDR1 and CDR2 are KGHSH and LQKENI. The CDR3 here is CASSPPGLELHEQFF.

In terms of frequency, this clonotype is medium-sized. The V call is TRBV12-3 or TRBV12-4, the J call TRBJ2-3. This CDR3 is 15 amino acids long. The CDR3: CASSFAVRGTDTQYF.

Considering frequency, this clonotype is medium-sized. The gene calls are TRBV6-1 and TRBJ1-5. CDR1 MNHNS and CDR2 SASEGT come from the germline V gene. This CDR3 is built from 16 residues. The CDR3 spells CASTTWAPTSNQPQHF.

The chain carries TRBV5-1 and TRBJ1-2; no DNA is available, so the TRBD1 call from TCRdb remains unchecked. CDR3 size: 14 residues. Germline lookup yields CDR1 SGHRS and CDR2 YFSETQ. CDR3 protein: CASSLALGDFGYTF.

This clonotype is labeled medium-sized based on frequency. The genes are TRBV20-1 and TRBJ2-3; the TCRdb D gene call, TRBD2, has no DNA to confirm it. Per germline, CDR1 DFQATT and CDR2 SNEGSKA (reference sequence). This CDR3 has 13 amino acids. The CDR3 sequence is CSARHGGRDTQYF.

The rearrangement links TRBV6-1 to TRBJ1-5; there is no DNA to check the TCRdb D call of TRBD1. This CDR3 is 16 amino acids long. Germline V CDR1 and CDR2: MNHNS, SASEGT. The chain's CDR3 is CASSYFGQPSNQPQHF.

This clonotype is medium-sized by frequency. This rearrangement joins TRBV6-5 to TRBJ2-5; TCRdb reports TRBD1, a call that lacks DNA to check it against. This CDR3 has 13 amino acids. CDR1 and CDR2 from the germline V gene are MNHEY and SVGAGI. The chain's CDR3 is CATRSRGKETQYF.

This clonotype shows up as medium-sized by frequency. The chain uses TRBV5-6 and TRBJ1-5; the TCRdb D gene call, TRBD1, has no DNA to confirm it. Germline CDR1 reads SGHDT; CDR2 reads YYEEEE. This CDR3 is built from 12 residues. This chain's CDR3 is CASSLGAGRQHF. Together with reference TRBV5-6 and TRBJ1-5, the CDR3 gives the full variable domain: DAGVTQSPTHLIKTRGQQVTLRCSPKSGHDTVSWYQQALGQGPQFIFQYYEEEERQRGNFPDRFSGHQFPNYSSELNVNALLLGDSALYLCASSLGAGRQHFGDGTRLSIL.

Its frequency marks this clonotype as medium-sized (0.01 to 0.1%). The V and J genes are TRBV18 and TRBJ2-7; the TCRdb D gene call, TRBD1, has no DNA to confirm it. CDR1 KGHSH and CDR2 LQKENI come from the germline V gene. This CDR3 is 14 amino acids long. CDR3 sequence reads: CASSPPGRAHEQYF.

The chain combines TRBV20-1 with TRBJ1-5. The CDR3 has 16 amino acids. Germline V gene data show CDR1 as DFQATT and CDR2 as SNEGSKA (reference sequence). CDR3 protein: CSARDLLVSRNQPQHF.

Measured by frequency, this clonotype is medium-sized. The rearrangement joins TRBV19 to TRBJ2-1. Germline V gives CDR1 LNHDA, CDR2 SQIVND (reference sequence). The CDR3 spans 17 residues. CDR3 in amino acids: CASSITSGSDSYNEQFF.

Its frequency marks this clonotype as medium-sized (0.01 to 0.1%). The rearrangement uses TRBV6-2 or TRBV6-3 and TRBJ1-4; checking the TCRdb D call of TRBD1 is not possible without DNA. Germline assignment: CDR1 MNHEY and CDR2 SVGEGT. The CDR3 covers 14 residues. CDR3 sequence: CASSSPDWGEKLFF.

This clonotype registers medium-sized (0.01 to 0.1%) by frequency. This chain joins TRBV5-5 and TRBJ2-3; TCRdb's D call, TRBD2, is unchecked because there is no DNA. Germline V gives CDR1 SGHKS, CDR2 YYEKEE (reference sequence). The CDR3 spans 15 residues. The chain's CDR3 is CASSPVGRGPDTQYF.

This clonotype is called medium-sized based on its frequency. V and J are TRBV5-5 and TRBJ1-1; TCRdb returns TRBD1, unconfirmable since there is no DNA. Germline V gives CDR1 SGHKS, CDR2 YYEKEE (reference sequence). There are 12 residues in the CDR3. CDR3 sequence reads: CASSSPGGEAFF.

Judged by frequency, this clonotype is medium-sized. The chain is built from TRBV12-3 or TRBV12-4 and TRBJ1-2. The CDR3 spans 13 residues. CDR3 protein: CASSPDSHAGYTF.